The rows below give T cell receptor beta chains drawn from one sample of a study of metastatic and nonmetastatic thyroid tumors. MiXCR re-clonotyped the PCR reads for TCRdb. The sample includes around 24,000 clones, about 13% of them seen just once. Sample: blood. Source of these receptors: a female donor with papillary thyroid cancer or a benign thyroid nodule (not recorded which). Some clones in this sample may be carry-over from other donors' samples. CDR3s include the opening cysteine and the closing phenylalanine or tryptophan. A D gene is named only where the DNA matches it firmly. Rows give clone size only sometimes, using once, few, many, or a class for an expanded clone.

many	TRBD1	TRBJ2-3	TRBV18	CASSPGQDTDTQYF	TGTGCCAGCTCACCAGGACAGGACACAGATACGCAGTATTTT
.	TRBD2	TRBJ2-3	TRBV12-3/TRBV12-4	CAISLEREWSRTDTHYF	TGTGCCATCAGTTTAGAGCGGGAGTGGTCACGCACAGATACGCATTATTTT
many	.	TRBJ2-1	TRBV11-2	CASSFTAQGNEQFF	TGTGCCAGCAGCTTTACTGCACAAGGCAATGAGCAGTTCTTC
many	.	TRBJ2-7	TRBV12-3/TRBV12-4	CASSPFGIYYEQYF	TGTGCCAGCAGCCCGTTCGGGATTTACTACGAGCAGTACTTC
many	.	TRBJ1-5	TRBV7-2	CASSLDRLNDQPQHF	TGTGCCAGCAGCTTAGACAGACTGAATGATCAGCCCCAGCATTTT
.	TRBD1	TRBJ2-3	TRBV2	CASSENRGGTDTQYF	TGTGCCAGCAGTGAAAACAGGGGCGGGACAGATACGCAGTATTTT
.	.	TRBJ2-1	TRBV5-1	CASSLAGGPSYNVQFF	TGCGCCAGCAGTTTGGCCGGCGGGCCTTCCTACAATGTGCAGTTCTTC
many	.	TRBJ1-5	TRBV4-2	CASSQGAGAFNQPQHF	TGTGCCAGCAGCCAAGGGGCAGGGGCCTTCAATCAGCCCCAGCATTTT
.	.	TRBJ2-7	TRBV20-1	CSARTGSLNEQFYEQYF	TGCAGTGCTAGGACCGGGAGTCTAAATGAGCAGTTCTACGAGCAGTACTTC
many	TRBD1	TRBJ2-5	TRBV12-3/TRBV12-4	CASSARQGPNQETQYF	TGTGCCAGCAGTGCGCGACAGGGCCCAAATCAAGAGACCCAGTACTTC
.	.	TRBJ2-1	TRBV27	CANILSPGEAYNEQFF	TGTGCCAACATTTTATCCCCAGGGGAGGCCTACAATGAGCAGTTCTTC
many	.	TRBJ1-2	TRBV28	CASSFRNNYGYTF	TGTGCCAGCAGTTTTCGGAATAACTATGGCTACACCTTC
many	.	TRBJ1-4	TRBV9	CASSVEGGEKLFF	TGTGCCAGCAGCGTAGAAGGGGGTGAAAAACTGTTTTTT
medium-sized	.	TRBJ1-6	TRBV9	CASSVEWADSPLHF	TGTGCCAGCAGCGTAGAATGGGCGGATTCACCCCTCCACTTT
.	.	TRBJ1-2	TRBV30	CAWSGRWGYTF	TGTGCCTGGAGTGGACGGTGGGGCTACACCTTC
medium-sized	.	TRBJ1-6	TRBV4-3	CASSRGELYNSPLHF	TGCGCCAGCAGCCGGGGGGAACTTTATAATTCACCCCTCCACTTT
many	TRBD1	TRBJ2-1	TRBV20-1	CSARETGAYNEQFF	TGCAGTGCACGGGAGACAGGGGCCTACAATGAGCAGTTCTTC
medium-sized	TRBD2	TRBJ2-5	TRBV6-1	CASSGLAGGEETQYF	TGTGCCAGCAGCGGACTAGCGGGAGGAGAGGAGACCCAGTACTTC
many	.	TRBJ2-6	TRBV11-2	CASSIPGATGANVLTF	TGTGCCAGCAGCATCCCCGGGGCCACTGGGGCCAACGTCCTGACTTTC
.	.	TRBJ2-3	TRBV4-1	CASSRAGTFLF	TGCGCCAGCAGCCGTGCCGGGACTTTCCTTTTT
medium-sized	.	TRBJ2-1	TRBV6-1	CASSEAWITGNEQFF	TGTGCCAGCAGTGAAGCGTGGATAACGGGCAATGAGCAGTTCTTC
many	.	TRBJ1-1	TRBV9	CASSVGGGPYAGDTEAFF	TGTGCCAGCAGCGTAGGAGGGGGGCCCTATGCTGGGGACACTGAAGCTTTCTTT
many	.	TRBJ2-5	TRBV12-3/TRBV12-4	CASSPRTAQETQYF	TGTGCCAGCAGTCCCCGGACAGCCCAAGAGACCCAGTACTTC
once	TRBD2	TRBJ2-7	TRBV20-1	CSATGLDHYEQYF	TGCAGTGCCACCGGACTAGACCACTACGAGCAGTACTTC
many	.	TRBJ1-5	TRBV6-5	CASSSHIITGTDNQPQHF	TGTGCCAGCAGTTCCCATATCATTACCGGGACGGATAATCAGCCCCAGCATTTT
few	TRBD1	TRBJ2-3	TRBV19	CASRRTGQFSSTDTQYF	TGTGCCAGTAGGCGGACAGGACAGTTTTCTAGCACAGATACGCAGTATTTT
few	.	TRBJ2-7	TRBV19	CASSPSALREQYF	TGTGCCAGTAGTCCATCGGCACTGCGCGAGCAGTACTTC
many	TRBD1	TRBJ1-3	TRBV19	CASKQGSGNTIYF	TGTGCCAGTAAACAGGGGTCTGGAAACACCATATATTTT
.	.	TRBJ2-7	TRBV5-1	CASSLSGHGSFEQYF	TGCGCCAGCAGCTTGTCCGGACATGGATCCTTCGAGCAGTACTTC
many	.	TRBJ2-3	TRBV27	CASSRGVAQITDTQYF	TGTGCCAGCAGCCGAGGTGTAGCGCAGATTACAGATACGCAGTATTTT
many	.	TRBJ2-7	TRBV19	CASSITKRLDGEQYF	TGTGCCAGTAGTATCACTAAGAGGTTGGATGGCGAGCAGTACTTC
many	TRBD1	TRBJ2-7	TRBV12-3/TRBV12-4	CASRSTGFEQYF	TGTGCCAGCAGGTCGACAGGGTTCGAGCAGTACTTC
many	.	TRBJ1-1	TRBV12-3/TRBV12-4	CASSRGITEAFF	TGTGCCAGCAGTAGGGGTATCACTGAAGCTTTCTTT
many	.	TRBJ2-1	TRBV20-1	CSASGILYNEQFF	TGCAGTGCTAGTGGGATCCTCTACAATGAGCAGTTCTTC
many	.	TRBJ2-1	TRBV10-2	CASSDKGQASYNEQFF	TGCGCCAGCAGTGATAAGGGGCAGGCTTCCTACAATGAGCAGTTCTTC
.	TRBD1	TRBJ2-7	TRBV6-5	CASSSRWDSGYEQYF	TGTGCCAGCAGTTCGCGCTGGGACAGTGGATACGAGCAGTACTTC
many	.	TRBJ2-7	TRBV12-3/TRBV12-4	CASSSRESRGSSGEQYF	TGTGCCAGCAGTTCCCGGGAATCCCGAGGTAGTTCAGGCGAGCAGTACTTC
few	.	TRBJ2-7	TRBV27	CASRCAISGVEQYF	TGTGCCAGCCGTTGTGCTATTAGCGGTGTCGAGCAGTACTTC